This T cell receptor (beta chain) stems from a study of blood T cells in healthy people across ages (dated by TCRdb to the mid-2010s). Looking at the study overall: In model experiments, roughly one uniquely barcoded TCR beta cDNA molecule per two T cells was captured by template switching. Using the same blood draw, the study looked at two additional independent replicas of 1 million unique cDNA reads for two donors, one aged 18 to 29 and the other aged 80 or older. The donors were divided into four age groups: young (average around 17 years), middle-aged (approximately 39), aged (approximately 62) and long-lived (more than 75). Age-related changes in TCR beta repertoire diversity were measured in the study by deep sequencing normalized with unique cDNA molecular identifiers. To avoid experimental bias, donors of different ages were distributed randomly across sequencing lanes. Beyond this particular receptor, the publication reports: The CMV infection status of donors was not known, potentially confounding age-related changes in expanded clonotypes. There was a strong correlation between observed TCR beta diversity and the percentage of naive T cells measured by flow cytometry. Compared with the aged group, more naive CD4+ T cells, fewer expanded clones and increased TCR diversity were shown by the long-lived group, suggesting age selection. Conclusive comparison of naive and antigen-experienced compartments was prevented by the profiling of bulk unsorted PBMCs. Observed TCR beta diversity per million T cells fell roughly linearly with age, and a significant reduction was already apparent by age around 39. Estimates of total diversity from one million sequenced T cells were regarded as lower bounds and underestimates.

The germline V gene yields SNHLY for CDR1 and FYNNEI for CDR2. The cysteine opens and the phenylalanine closes a CDR3 of 14 amino acids. This entry keeps only the CDR3 DNA: 42 bases, framed from base 1. The germline V end is reduced by 10 bases and the J end by 1 base; junction bases left unmatched: 9. The receptor library was made with 5' RACE. Sequencing took place on an Illumina HiSeq 2500. The second PCR ran for about 7 to 11 cycles and used a J-beta primer mix along with a sample-barcoded 5' primer. A unique molecular identifier was introduced onto each TCR beta cDNA molecule by a template-switch 5' adaptor carrying 12 random nucleotides. Each sample yielded at least 3 million CDR3-containing paired-end reads. All of the RNA was converted into first-strand cDNA using the Mint cDNA synthesis kit, with a TRBC-specific oligonucleotide serving as the primer. Following uracil-DNA glycosylase treatment, all cDNA underwent a first 18-cycle PCR with the universal primers M1SS and BC2_uni_R. The published analysis was carried out like this. Each sample was normalized by randomly selecting 1 million high-quality reads, each carrying a distinct molecular identifier. Instead of being binned into consensus sequences, reads with shared molecular identifiers were discarded. MiTCR, set to a Q25 quality threshold and the strictest error-elimination algorithm, was used for CDR3 identification, clonotype clustering and error correction. A nonparametric unseen species model with Euler transformation was used to estimate a lower bound on total TCR beta diversity. TCRdb trimmed the raw reads at Q25, called clones with MiXCR and kept productive beta chains. Rows are unified per CDR3 protein, each entry keeping the most common DNA and genes. In this record, the V and J calls reflect TCRdb's handling and not the investigators' own analysis. The sample has roughly 860,000 distinct CDR3 sequences on record, about 62% of them singletons. The top ten hold approximately 30% of the sample.

The donors were 40 or so Caucasian individuals from Russia, aged about 6 to 95 years, who were systemically healthy. Approximately 10 milliliters of peripheral blood were collected from each donor into EDTA-treated Vacutainer tubes. PBMCs were isolated by Ficoll-Paque density-gradient centrifugation, with at least 6 million obtained per sample. Total RNA was extracted from PBMCs with Trizol reagent, with at least 6 micrograms obtained per sample. For every donor, an aliquot of PBMCs went through flow cytometry to measure the percentages of naive CD45RAhigh/CD27high T cells. This clonotype was seen a handful of times. Its binding antigen is unknown. Per-base qualities were not stored, and no clone one base away is much larger.

The sequence joins TRBV2 to TRBJ1-1; 7 bases in the junction line up with TRBD1. The receptor was isolated from a young man in good health. Sequenced material: blood. The nucleotide sequence is given as TGTGCCACCAATACAGGGGTGGGGAACACTGAAGCTTTCTTT. Its protein product is CATNTGVGNTEAFF.